This T cell receptor beta chain was recorded in a study of naive and memory T cell subsets. Overnight CMV lysate stimulation of fresh PBMCs defined donor CMV status by CD4+ IFNgamma. Cells stained for CD3, CD4, CD8, CD45RA, CD27 and viability were sorted into four CD45RA/CD27 subsets. A word on this clonotype: Its matching antigen is unknown.

The beta constant-region primer was an equimolar mix of two oligonucleotides covering TRBC1 and TRBC2. TCRdb fed the UMI-ligation and nested PCR reads into MiXCR, producing one record per CDR3 protein. The repertoire includes 77,000 or so distinct CDR3 sequences, about 12% of them detected once, and 0.9% to 1% sits in the top ten. General study points: Over 90% of naive TCR sequences appeared only once, unlike memory subsets.

The CDR3 runs 16 residues. Germline lookup yields CDR1 SQVTM and CDR2 ANQGSEA. V was pared by 4 bases and J by 7 bases, with 10 bases of the junction left unmatched. This receptor was obtained from a human donor in good health. The V gene is TRBV29-1, the J gene TRBJ2-7; TRBD2 agrees at 16 bases. The sequencing sample was made of central memory CD4+ T cells from blood. CDR3 sequence (DNA): TGCAGCGTTGTCCCTGGGACTAGCGGGAGGGCGGGGGAGCAGTACTTC. This codes for CSVVPGTSGRAGEQYF.